A selection of T cell receptor beta chains follows, all from one sample in a study of molecular identifiers for immune sequencing clone quantification. TCRdb itself ran the PCR reads through MiXCR, one entry per CDR3 protein. The sample lists about 500,000 distinct CDR3 sequences, 25% occurring once. The sequenced material came from naive CD8+ T cells from blood, with Jurkat cell RNA spiked in. The origin of the receptors is a human donor in good health. Some libraries in this study had Jurkat cell RNA spiked in. Both conserved end residues are part of each CDR3. D genes are given only for firm matches. Rows may omit the clone size; those that give it use once, few, many or a size class.

clone size: -
D gene: -
J gene: TRBJ2-7
V gene: TRBV7-9
CDR3 protein: CASSTTGTEISYEQYF
CDR3 DNA: TGTGCCAGCAGCACGACCGGGACCGAGATCTCCTACGAGCAGTACTTC

clone size: few
D gene: TRBD1
J gene: TRBJ1-1
V gene: TRBV10-3
CDR3 protein: CAIGDRDTEAFF
CDR3 DNA: TGTGCCATCGGAGACAGGGACACTGAAGCTTTCTTT

clone size: -
D gene: TRBD2
J gene: TRBJ2-5
V gene: TRBV29-1
CDR3 protein: CSVDGLAGVWGTQYF
CDR3 DNA: TGCAGCGTTGATGGACTAGCGGGAGTCTGGGGGACCCAGTACTTC

clone size: -
D gene: -
J gene: TRBJ2-7
V gene: TRBV12-3/TRBV12-4
CDR3 protein: CASSWGRVTEQYF
CDR3 DNA: TGTGCCAGCAGTTGGGGCAGGGTAACCGAGCAGTACTTC

clone size: few
D gene: -
J gene: TRBJ1-1
V gene: TRBV14
CDR3 protein: CASSQDWGAGTEAFF
CDR3 DNA: TGTGCCAGCAGCCAAGATTGGGGGGCCGGGACTGAAGCTTTCTTT

clone size: -
D gene: -
J gene: TRBJ1-1
V gene: TRBV5-3
CDR3 protein: CARTISAGVNTEAFF
CDR3 DNA: TGTGCCAGAACTATTTCAGCTGGAGTGAACACTGAAGCTTTCTTT

clone size: -
D gene: -
J gene: TRBJ1-1
V gene: TRBV13
CDR3 protein: CVSSRGTGTEAFF
CDR3 DNA: TGTGTCAGCAGCCGGGGAACGGGGACTGAAGCTTTCTTT

clone size: few
D gene: -
J gene: TRBJ2-1
V gene: TRBV21-1
CDR3 protein: CASSNPSESYNEQFF
CDR3 DNA: TGTGCCAGCAGCAACCCTAGCGAGTCCTACAATGAGCAGTTCTTC

clone size: few
D gene: -
J gene: TRBJ2-5
V gene: TRBV19
CDR3 protein: CASSIDPGAVQETQYF
CDR3 DNA: TGTGCCAGTAGTATAGATCCTGGAGCGGTCCAAGAGACCCAGTACTTC

clone size: few
D gene: -
J gene: TRBJ2-3
V gene: TRBV4-1
CDR3 protein: CASSQGSLTDTQYF
CDR3 DNA: TGCGCCAGCAGCCAAGGGTCTCTCACAGATACGCAGTATTTT

clone size: many
D gene: TRBD1
J gene: TRBJ2-3
V gene: TRBV7-9
CDR3 protein: CASSLSDRGLYF
CDR3 DNA: TGTGCCAGCAGCCTCTCCGACAGGGGGCTGTATTTT